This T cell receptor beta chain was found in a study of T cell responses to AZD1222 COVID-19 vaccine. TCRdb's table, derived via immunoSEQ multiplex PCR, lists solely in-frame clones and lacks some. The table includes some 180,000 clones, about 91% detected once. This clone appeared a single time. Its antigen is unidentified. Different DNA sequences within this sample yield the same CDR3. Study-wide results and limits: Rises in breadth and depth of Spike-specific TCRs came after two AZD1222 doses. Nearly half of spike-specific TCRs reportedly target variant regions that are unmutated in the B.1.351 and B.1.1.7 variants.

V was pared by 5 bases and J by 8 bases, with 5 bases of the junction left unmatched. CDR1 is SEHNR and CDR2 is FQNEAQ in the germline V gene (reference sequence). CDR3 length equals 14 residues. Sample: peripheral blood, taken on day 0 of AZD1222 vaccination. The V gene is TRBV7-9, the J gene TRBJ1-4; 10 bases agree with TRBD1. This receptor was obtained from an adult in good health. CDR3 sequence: CASSQGQGREKLFF. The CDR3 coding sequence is TGTGCCAGCAGCCAGGGACAGGGGAGAGAAAAACTGTTTTTT.